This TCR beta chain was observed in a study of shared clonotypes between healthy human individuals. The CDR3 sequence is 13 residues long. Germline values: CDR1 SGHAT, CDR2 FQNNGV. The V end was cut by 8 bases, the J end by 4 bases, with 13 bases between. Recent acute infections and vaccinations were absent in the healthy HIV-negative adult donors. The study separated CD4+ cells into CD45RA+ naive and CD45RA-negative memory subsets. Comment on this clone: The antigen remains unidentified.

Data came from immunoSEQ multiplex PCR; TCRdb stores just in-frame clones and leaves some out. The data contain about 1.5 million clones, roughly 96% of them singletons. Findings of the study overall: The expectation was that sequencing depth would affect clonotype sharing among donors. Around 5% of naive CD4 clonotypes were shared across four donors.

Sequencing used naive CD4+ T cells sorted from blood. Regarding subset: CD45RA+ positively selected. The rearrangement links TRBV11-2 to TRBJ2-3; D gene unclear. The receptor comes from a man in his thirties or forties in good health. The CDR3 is CASGPYPPDTQYF. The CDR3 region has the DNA TGTGCCAGCGGGCCGTATCCCCCAGATACGCAGTATTTT. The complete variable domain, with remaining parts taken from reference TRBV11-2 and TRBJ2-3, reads EAGVAQSPRYKIIEKRQSVAFWCNPISGHATLYWYQQILGQGPKLLIQFQNNGVVDDSQLPKDRFSAERLKGVDSTLKIQPAKLEDSAVYLCASGPYPPDTQYFGPGTRLTVL.